This T cell receptor beta chain was profiled in a study of OX40 agonist ivuxolimab in advanced cancers. Overall study context: Patients receiving dose escalation had hepatocellular carcinoma, melanoma, renal cell or head and neck cancer.

CDR1 is SGHRS and CDR2 is YFSETQ in the germline V gene. There are 14 residues in the CDR3. V shed 1 base and J shed 7 bases, with 12 bases lying between them. TCRdb keeps only in-frame clones here, not all; method: immunoSEQ multiplex PCR. The table has 30,000 to 40,000 clones, over 60% seen once; the top ten hold over 7.5%. On this clone itself: The target antigen is unknown.

Broader study findings: Averaged across samples, CD8+ T cells carried more expanded clones than CD4+ did.

Autoimmune disease history or systemic immunosuppression excluded patients. Blood sampling took place at baseline, cycle 4 day 1, and cycle 7 day 1. The chain couples TRBV5-1 to TRBJ2-1, with D possibly matching TRBD2 (6 bases). Specimen: CD4+ or CD8+ T cells sorted from blood, collected in a trial of the OX40 agonist ivuxolimab. The sequence came from an adult with an advanced solid tumor such as melanoma, head and neck, liver or kidney cancer. As DNA, the CDR3 is TGCGCCAGCAGCTTGTTACCGGGAGTGAATGAGCAGTTCTTC. Protein product: CASSLLPGVNEQFF.